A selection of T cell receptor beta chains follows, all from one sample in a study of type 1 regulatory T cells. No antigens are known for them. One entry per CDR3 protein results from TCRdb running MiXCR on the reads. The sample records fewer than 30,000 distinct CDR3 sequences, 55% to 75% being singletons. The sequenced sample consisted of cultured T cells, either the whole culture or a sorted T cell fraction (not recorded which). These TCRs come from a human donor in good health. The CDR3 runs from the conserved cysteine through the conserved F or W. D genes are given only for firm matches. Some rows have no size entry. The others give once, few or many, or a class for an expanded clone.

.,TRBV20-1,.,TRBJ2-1,CSARGGLEQFF,TGCAGTGCTAGAGGGGGTCTGGAGCAGTTCTTC
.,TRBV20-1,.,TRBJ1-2,CSASKTDSYGYTF,TGCAGTGCTAGCAAGACGGACTCCTATGGCTACACCTTC
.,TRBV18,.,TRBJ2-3,CASSQKDSRSTDTQYF,TGTGCCAGCTCTCAAAAGGACAGTCGGAGCACAGATACGCAGTATTTT
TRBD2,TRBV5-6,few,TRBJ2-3,CASSYTAGEVTDTQYF,TGTGCCAGCAGTTACACTGCGGGAGAGGTGACAGATACGCAGTATTTT
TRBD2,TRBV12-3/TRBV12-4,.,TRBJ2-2,CASRRGALNTGELFF,TGTGCCAGCAGGCGGGGGGCCCTGAACACCGGGGAGCTGTTTTTT
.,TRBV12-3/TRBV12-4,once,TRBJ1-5,CASSLTGKIQPQHF,TGTGCCAGCAGTTTAACGGGAAAGATTCAGCCCCAGCATTTT
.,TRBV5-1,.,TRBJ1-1,CASSRGLGYPEAFF,TGCGCCAGCAGCCGGGGACTTGGTTATCCTGAAGCTTTCTTT
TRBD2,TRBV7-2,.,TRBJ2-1,CASSLASTSGGARNEQFF,TGTGCCAGCAGCTTAGCAAGTACTAGCGGGGGGGCCAGGAATGAGCAGTTCTTC
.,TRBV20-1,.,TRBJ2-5,CSAVPRLGSGTQYF,TGCAGTGCTGTCCCACGCCTCGGGTCAGGGACCCAGTACTTC
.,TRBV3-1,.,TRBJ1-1,CASSQGYNTEAFF,TGTGCCAGCAGCCAAGGATATAACACTGAAGCTTTCTTT
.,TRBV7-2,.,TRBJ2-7,CASSISYKQYF,TGTGCCAGCAGCATCTCCTACAAGCAGTACTTC
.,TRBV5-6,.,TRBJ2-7,CASSGFRGLEQYF,TGTGCCAGCAGCGGTTTCCGGGGCCTCGAGCAGTACTTC
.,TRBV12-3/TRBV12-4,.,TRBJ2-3,CASSLQASTDTQYF,TGTGCCAGCAGTTTACAGGCGAGCACAGATACGCAGTATTTT
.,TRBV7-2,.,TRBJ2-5,CASSFRGGQETQYF,TGTGCCAGCAGCTTTAGAGGGGGCCAAGAGACCCAGTACTTC
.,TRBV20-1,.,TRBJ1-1,CSATRYRRGEYRDTEAFF,TGCAGTGCTACCCGATATCGGAGGGGAGAGTATCGGGACACTGAAGCTTTCTTT
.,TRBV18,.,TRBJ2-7,CASSPPGVPYEQYF,TGTGCCAGCTCACCACCGGGGGTTCCCTACGAGCAGTACTTC
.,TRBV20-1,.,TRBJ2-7,CSAGGRTAMDEQYF,TGCAGTGCTGGTGGACGGACCGCGATGGACGAGCAGTACTTC
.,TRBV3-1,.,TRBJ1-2,CASSQLGSQGYTF,TGTGCCAGCAGCCAATTGGGTTCTCAGGGCTACACCTTC
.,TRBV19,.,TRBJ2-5,CASSGGDLQETQYF,TGTGCCAGTAGTGGTGGGGACTTACAAGAGACCCAGTACTTC
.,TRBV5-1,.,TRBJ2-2,CASSYTPNSRAGELFF,TGCGCCAGCAGCTATACCCCCAACTCAAGGGCCGGGGAGCTGTTTTTT
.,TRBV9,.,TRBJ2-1,CASSVVGGGRTEQFF,TGTGCCAGCAGCGTAGTGGGCGGGGGCAGGACTGAGCAGTTCTTC
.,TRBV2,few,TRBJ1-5,CASSEVYLGGQPQHF,TGTGCCAGCAGTGAAGTGTACCTGGGGGGCCAGCCCCAGCATTTT
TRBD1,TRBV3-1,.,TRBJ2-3,CASSVRDRGADTQYF,TGTGCCAGCAGCGTCCGGGACAGGGGGGCAGATACGCAGTATTTT
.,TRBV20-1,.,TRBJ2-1,CSARDPRGGNEQFF,TGCAGTGCTAGAGATCCCAGGGGGGGGAATGAGCAGTTCTTC
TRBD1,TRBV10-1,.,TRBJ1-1,CASSDRGGPSEAFF,TGCGCCAGCAGCGACAGGGGGGGACCCTCTGAAGCTTTCTTT
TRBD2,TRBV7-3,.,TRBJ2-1,CASTLGRGRVGEQFF,TGTGCCAGCACCCTCGGGAGGGGCCGGGTCGGTGAGCAGTTCTTC
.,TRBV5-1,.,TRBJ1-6,CASSLAVGDRSPLHF,TGCGCCAGCAGCTTGGCCGTGGGGGATCGGTCACCCCTCCACTTT
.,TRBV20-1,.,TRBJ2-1,CSARGTGGLLDEQFF,TGCAGTGCTAGAGGCACTGGCGGCCTGTTGGATGAGCAGTTCTTC
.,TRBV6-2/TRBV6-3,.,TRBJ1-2,CASRTGTENSYGYTF,TGTGCCAGCAGAACCGGGACGGAGAATAGCTATGGCTACACCTTC
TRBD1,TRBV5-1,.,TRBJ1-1,CASSGTGTMNTEAFF,TGCGCCAGCTCCGGGACAGGGACAATGAACACTGAAGCTTTCTTT
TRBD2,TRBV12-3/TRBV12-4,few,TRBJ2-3,CASSLDIGGATDTQYF,TGTGCCAGCAGTTTAGATATCGGGGGGGCGACAGATACGCAGTATTTT
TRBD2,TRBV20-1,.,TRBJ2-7,CSARGLAGGQYEQYF,TGCAGTGCTAGAGGACTAGCGGGGGGGCAATACGAGCAGTACTTC
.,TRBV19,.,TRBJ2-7,CASKPQGGEQYF,TGTGCCAGTAAACCCCAGGGCGGCGAGCAGTACTTC
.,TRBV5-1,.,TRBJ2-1,CASSLSRPSREQFF,TGCGCCAGCAGTCTGTCACGCCCCTCTAGGGAGCAGTTCTTC
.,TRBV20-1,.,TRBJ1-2,CSAPQGHAPYGYTF,TGCAGTGCCCCTCAGGGGCATGCTCCCTATGGCTACACCTTC
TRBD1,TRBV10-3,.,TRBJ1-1,CAISSEDRGGTEAFF,TGTGCCATCAGTTCAGAAGACAGGGGAGGCACTGAAGCTTTCTTT
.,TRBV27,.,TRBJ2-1,CASSSLQALNEQFF,TGTGCCAGCAGCTCATTACAGGCCCTCAATGAGCAGTTCTTC
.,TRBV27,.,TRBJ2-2,CASTLDWSNTGELFF,TGTGCCAGCACCCTGGACTGGTCAAACACCGGGGAGCTGTTTTTT
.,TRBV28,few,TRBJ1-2,CASSREYGYTF,TGTGCCAGCAGTCGAGAATATGGCTACACCTTC
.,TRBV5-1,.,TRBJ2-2,CASSPEGLNTGELFF,TGCGCCAGCAGCCCCGAGGGCCTAAACACCGGGGAGCTGTTTTTT
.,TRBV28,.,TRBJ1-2,CASSFGWHYGYTF,TGTGCCAGCAGTTTTGGGTGGCACTATGGCTACACCTTC
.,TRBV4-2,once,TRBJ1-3,CASSQAQTSSGNTIYF,TGCGCCAGCAGCCAAGCACAGACGAGCTCTGGAAACACCATATATTTT
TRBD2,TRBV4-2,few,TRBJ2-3,CASSLNLAGGRMADTQYF,TGTGCCAGCAGCCTAAATCTAGCGGGGGGCCGCATGGCAGATACGCAGTATTTT
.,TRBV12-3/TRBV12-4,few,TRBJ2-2,CASSLFSGGLTGELFF,TGTGCCAGCAGTTTATTTTCCGGGGGCCTCACCGGGGAGCTGTTTTTT
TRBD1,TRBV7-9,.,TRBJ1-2,CASSLGGTGPEGRGYTF,TGTGCCAGCAGCTTAGGAGGGACAGGGCCTGAGGGACGAGGCTACACCTTC